These 27 T cell receptor beta chains were all obtained from the same sample, sequenced in a study of beta chain features in type 1 diabetes. Notes on the study in general: Among all four CD4+ subsets, Type 1 diabetes patients had TCRB CDR3s that were moderately but significantly shorter.

These receptors have no known antigen. cDNA synthesis used the whole RNA isolate, giving expressed TCRB sequences. TCRdb keeps only in-frame clones here, not all; method: immunoSEQ multiplex PCR. The table lists around 180,000 clones, 7% to 9% of them singletons, with roughly 0.5% in the top ten. Input material: central memory CD4+ T cells from blood. The receptor source for this set is a man aged 18-30 years with type 1 diabetes.

The rearrangement links TRBV18 to TRBJ1-1, with D unclear. CDR3 length equals 13 residues. The V gene's germline CDR1 is KGHSH and CDR2 LQKENI. V lost 5 bases and J lost 1, with 8 bases in between. The CDR3 spells CASSSQANTEAFF. CDR3 nucleotides: TGTGCCAGCTCATCGCAGGCGAACACTGAAGCTTTCTTT.

The rearrangement links TRBV7-8 to TRBJ2-1, with 15 bases identical to TRBD2. There are 17 residues in the CDR3. Trimming removed 6 bases from V and 4 bases from J; junction bases left unmatched: 7. CDR1 is SGHVS, CDR2 FQNEAQ, per germline. The chain's CDR3 is CASRQSGTSGGYNEQFF. DNA of the CDR3: TGTGCCAGCAGACAGTCCGGGACTAGCGGGGGGTACAATGAGCAGTTCTTC. Full variable domain (missing parts from reference TRBV7-8 and TRBJ2-1): GAGVSQSPRYKVAKRGQDVALRCDPISGHVSLFWYQQALGQGPEFLTYFQNEAQLDKSGLPSDRFFAERPEGSVSTLKIQRTQQEDSAVYLCASRQSGTSGGYNEQFFGPGTRLTVL.

This chain links TRBV11-3 with TRBJ2-1; the match to TRBD2 covers 14 bases. Looked up from germline, CDR1 is SGHNT and CDR2 is YENEEA. This CDR3 has 17 amino acids. Germline trimming cut 1 base from V and 8 bases from J; bases unmatched to any gene: 7. DNA of the CDR3: TGTGCCAGCAGCTTAGGTGGGACTAGCGGGGGTCTCGATGAGCAGTTCTTC. Translated: CASSLGGTSGGLDEQFF.

The chain joins TRBV27 to TRBJ2-3; no clear D gene. This CDR3 is 14 amino acids long. V lost 3 bases, J lost 2 bases, and 9 bases lay in between. Per the germline V gene, CDR1 is MNHEY and CDR2 is SMNVEV (reference sequence). CDR3 nucleotides: TGTGCCAGCAGTTTCGGTCCTCACACAGATACGCAGTATTTT. Translation gives CASSFGPHTDTQYF.

Only a few counts were recorded for this clone. V is TRBV5-6 and J is TRBJ1-1; D not certain. This CDR3 region has 14 residues. Germline lookup yields CDR1 SGHDT and CDR2 YYEEEE. Trimming removed 1 base at V and 6 bases at J, with 13 bases between. CDR3 region: CASSLIEGNPEAFF. The CDR3 DNA is TGTGCCAGCAGCTTGATTGAGGGAAATCCTGAAGCTTTCTTT.

This rearrangement joins TRBV28 to TRBJ2-3, with TRBD1 matching over 7 bases. Trimming took 7 bases from V and 4 from J; bases not matched to a gene: 8. There are 14 residues in the CDR3. Germline assignment: CDR1 MDHEN and CDR2 SYDVKM. The CDR3 DNA follows: TGTGCCAGCATCCCTAGGGGGCGGCCAGATACGCAGTATTTT. It yields the protein CASIPRGRPDTQYF.

The chain recombines TRBV27 with TRBJ1-2; 10 nucleotides agree with TRBD1. V lost 4 bases to trimming and J lost 4 bases; unmatched junction nucleotides: 3. Germline-derived CDR1 and CDR2 are MNHEY and SMNVEV (reference sequence). This CDR3 contains 14 residues. The CDR3 here is CASSSRDRGYGYTF. CDR3 sequence (DNA): TGTGCCAGCAGTTCCCGGGACAGGGGCTATGGCTACACCTTC.

This sequence joins TRBV11-3 and TRBJ2-5, with 8 bases fitting TRBD1. Germline V CDR1 and CDR2: SGHNT, YENEEA. The CDR3 length is 15 residues. After removal of 0 bases from V and 4 bases from J, the junction contained 4 bases not matched to a gene. CDR3 residues: CASSLDRGRRETQYF. CDR3 in DNA: TGTGCCAGCAGCTTAGACAGGGGGCGGAGAGAGACCCAGTACTTC.

This clone appeared a few times. The chain couples TRBV30 to TRBJ1-5; 7 nucleotides match TRBD1. This CDR3 comprises 14 residues. In germline, CDR1 is GTSNPN, CDR2 SVGIG (reference sequence). Trimming removed 7 bases from V and 4 bases from J; junction bases left unmatched: 10. CDR3 sequence: CAFSTWDRNQPQHF. The CDR3, as DNA: TGTGCCTTTTCAACGTGGGACAGAAATCAGCCCCAGCATTTT. The full variable domain, rest sourced from reference TRBV30 and TRBJ1-5, is SQTIHQWPATLVQPVGSPLSLECTVEGTSNPNLYWYRQAAGRGLQLLFYSVGIGQISSEVPQNLSASRPQDRQFILSSKKLLLSDSGFYLCAFSTWDRNQPQHFGDGTRLSIL.

Only a few counts were recorded for this clone. This specimen includes other DNA sequences encoding the same CDR3. The chain has TRBV27 and TRBJ1-2, with 7 bases lining up with TRBD1. Per germline, CDR1 MNHEY and CDR2 SMNVEV (reference sequence). J was trimmed by 6 bases and V by 3 bases; bases with no gene match: 4. The CDR3 is 13 residues long. CDR3 bases: TGTGCCAGCAGTTTCCGGGACAGAGATGGCTACACCTTC. Encoded protein: CASSFRDRDGYTF.

This clone has more than one count but fewer than ten. The chain couples TRBV7-9 to TRBJ1-5, with D unclear. The V gene's germline CDR1 is SEHNR and CDR2 FQNEAQ (reference sequence). The ends were cut back, 5 bases at V and 3 bases at J, with 8 bases in the middle. The CDR3 extends over 13 amino acids. CDR3 DNA: TGTGCCAGCAGCCGTGACAACAATCAGCCCCAGCATTTT. This codes for CASSRDNNQPQHF.

CDR3: CASSPEGADTQYF. As DNA, the CDR3 is TGCGCCAGCAGCCCCGAAGGGGCAGATACGCAGTATTTT. The chain has TRBV5-1 and TRBJ2-3; D may be TRBD1 (5 bases). V was cut by 4 bases and J by 4 bases, with 10 bases left in between. Germline loops: CDR1 SGHRS, CDR2 YFSETQ. The CDR3 length is 13 residues.

This clone was counted a few times. The chain is built from TRBV5-5 and TRBJ2-5, with D possibly matching TRBD1 (5 bases). V lost 0 bases, J lost 6 bases, and 15 bases lay in between. Germline V gene data show CDR1 as SGHKS and CDR2 as YYEKEE (reference sequence). This CDR3 has 15 amino acids. The CDR3 loop is CASSLVPSAGQTQYF. In DNA, the CDR3 is TGTGCCAGCAGCTTGGTTCCGTCGGCAGGGCAGACCCAGTACTTC.

This clone occurred a few times. The chain is built from TRBV7-2 and TRBJ1-2; D ambiguous. Trimming left V 0 bases short and J 6 bases short, with 8 bases between. CDR3 length: 13 amino acids. Germline V gene sequence: CDR1 SGHTA, CDR2 FQGNSA. Here the CDR3 DNA reads TGTGCCAGCAGCTTAGCGGCAGTAAATGGCTACACCTTC. It is translated as CASSLAAVNGYTF.

In this sample, this clone turned up a few times. This chain connects TRBV28 to TRBJ2-1; TRBD1 aligns across 8 bases. J gave up 8 bases and V 5 bases, and 11 bases lay outside the gene matches. In germline, CDR1 is MDHEN, CDR2 SYDVKM. The CDR3 has 15 amino acids. The CDR3 region has the DNA TGTGCCAGCAGTGCTCCAGGACAGGGCCTAGATGAGCAGTTCTTC. Its protein is CASSAPGQGLDEQFF.

The rearrangement uses TRBV18 and TRBJ1-2; D remains ambiguous. The V gene's germline CDR1 is KGHSH and CDR2 LQKENI. The V and J ends lost 10 bases and 0 bases respectively, with 15 bases between them. The CDR3 has 14 residues. In nucleotides, the CDR3 is TGTGCCACTTCGTCGGGATCACCTAACTATGGCTACACCTTC. The encoded protein is CATSSGSPNYGYTF.

In its sample, this clone was seen many times. The chain combines TRBV18 with TRBJ2-5; weak D call: TRBD1 (6 bases). The CDR3 consists of 14 residues. Trimming took off 3 bases at V and 1 base at J, with 9 bases between the two ends. Germline assignment: CDR1 KGHSH and CDR2 LQKENI. This CDR3 is CASSPRTVQETQYF. The CDR3 DNA sequence: TGTGCCAGCTCACCCCGGACAGTCCAAGAGACCCAGTACTTC.

This clone was seen at least ten times. The rearrangement uses TRBV4-3 and TRBJ2-3; D gene uncertain. The CDR3 contains 15 residues. Germline lookup yields CDR1 LGHNA and CDR2 YSLEER. V lost 0 bases, J lost 3 bases, and 10 bases lay in between. The CDR3 DNA reads as TGCGCCAGCAGCCAAGATCACGTACAGACAGATACGCAGTATTTT. Its protein is CASSQDHVQTDTQYF.

This clone was seen more than once but under ten times. The gene calls are TRBV5-1 and TRBJ1-1; D is possibly TRBD1 (6 bases). Trimming shortened V by 3 bases and J by 7 bases, and 22 bases separated the two germline ends. CDR1 SGHRS and CDR2 YFSETQ come from the germline V gene. The CDR3 runs 16 residues. The CDR3 DNA reads TGCGCCAGCAGCTCCGATCGGGGGGGGCCGCTCCATGAAGCTTTCTTT. Its translation is CASSSDRGGPLHEAFF. Drawing the rest from reference TRBV5-1 and TRBJ1-1, the complete variable domain is KAGVTQTPRYLIKTRGQQVTLSCSPISGHRSVSWYQQTPGQGLQFLFEYFSETQRNKGNFPGRFSGRQFSNSRSEMNVSTLELGDSALYLCASSSDRGGPLHEAFFGQGTRLTVV.

The chain joins TRBV7-2 to TRBJ2-7, with a possible D match to TRBD1 (6 bases). Trimming removed 4 bases at V and 3 bases at J, with 10 bases between. Per germline, CDR1 SGHTA and CDR2 FQGNSA. There are 13 residues in the CDR3. This chain's CDR3 is CASSYGQFYEQYF. DNA of the CDR3: TGTGCCAGCAGCTACGGACAGTTCTACGAGCAGTACTTC.

This clone appeared many times. The chain is built from TRBV19 and TRBJ2-1; D might be TRBD1 (5 bases). This CDR3 is 16 amino acids long. The V end lost 1 base, the J end lost 3 bases, and 13 bases lay between the germline ends. Germline V gene data show CDR1 as LNHDA and CDR2 as SQIVND (reference sequence). The CDR3 region has the DNA TGTGCCAGTAGTATAGGTTACAGGTCCTTCTACAATGAGCAGTTCTTC. This encodes CASSIGYRSFYNEQFF.

Only a few counts were recorded for this clone. The genes are TRBV4-2 and TRBJ2-3, with 7 bases matching TRBD2. J gave up 4 bases and V 5 bases, and 6 bases lay outside the gene matches. Germline V gene sequence: CDR1 LGHNA, CDR2 YNFKEQ. The CDR3 contains 14 residues. CDR3 in amino acids: CASSSGTNPDTQYF. The CDR3 coding sequence is TGTGCCAGCAGCTCGGGGACTAATCCAGATACGCAGTATTTT.

V usage is TRBV7-2 and J usage is TRBJ2-5; 7 nucleotides match TRBD2. The CDR3 runs to 16 residues. The germline CDR1 and CDR2 sequences are SGHTA and FQGNSA. V lost 1 base and J lost 5; bases outside the gene matches: 10. The CDR3 nucleotides read TGTGCCAGCAGCTTAGGCCCTAGCGGCCTGGGGGAGACCCAGTACTTC. This gives the protein CASSLGPSGLGETQYF. Together with reference TRBV7-2 and TRBJ2-5, the CDR3 gives the full variable domain: GAGVSQSPSNKVTEKGKDVELRCDPISGHTALYWYRQSLGQGLEFLIYFQGNSAPDKSGLPSDRFSAERTGGSVSTLTIQRTQQEDSAVYLCASSLGPSGLGETQYFGPGTRLLVL.

CDR3: CASTGQYYGYTF. The CDR3 nucleotides read TGTGCCAGTACTGGACAGTACTATGGCTACACCTTC. This chain uses TRBV19 with TRBJ1-2; D is possibly TRBD1 (6 bases). The CDR3 consists of 12 residues. Trimming removed 7 bases at V and 3 bases at J, with 9 bases between. Per the germline V gene, CDR1 is LNHDA and CDR2 is SQIVND (reference sequence).

The genes are TRBV7-9 and TRBJ1-2, with a weak D call TRBD1 (6 bases). V lost 4 bases to trimming and J lost 8 bases, with 17 bases between them. The CDR3 runs to 14 residues. Germline-derived CDR1 and CDR2 are SEHNR and FQNEAQ (reference sequence). The chain's CDR3 is CASSSPGGAKGYTF. CDR3 DNA sequence: TGTGCCAGCAGCTCCCCGGGGGGGGCGAAGGGCTACACCTTC. Full variable domain (remainder filled in from reference TRBV7-9 and TRBJ1-2): DTGVSQNPRHKITKRGQNVTFRCDPISEHNRLYWYRQTLGQGPEFLTYFQNEAQLEKSRLLSDRFSAERPKGSFSTLEIQRTEQGDSAMYLCASSSPGGAKGYTFGSGTRLTVV.

This clone was seen a few times. The rearrangement joins TRBV7-2 to TRBJ2-2, with 7 bases identical to TRBD2. Losses at the gene ends were 1 base for V and 6 bases for J; bases not matched to a gene: 14. The V gene's germline CDR1 is SGHTA and CDR2 FQGNSA. The CDR3 runs 18 residues. The CDR3 region is CASSLGSGGGVGSGELFF. The DNA for the CDR3 is TGTGCCAGCAGCTTAGGCTCGGGGGGTGGAGTAGGTTCCGGGGAGCTGTTTTTT.

The chain is built from TRBV7-2 and TRBJ2-7, with TRBD1 identical over 8 bases. Losses at the gene ends were 0 bases for V and 0 bases for J; bases not matched to a gene: 7. Germline values: CDR1 SGHTA, CDR2 FQGNSA. The length of the CDR3 is 17 residues. The CDR3 DNA sequence: TGTGCCAGCAGCTTAGCCTGGTTTGGACAGGGCTCCTACGAGCAGTACTTC. Encoded protein: CASSLAWFGQGSYEQYF. Using reference TRBV7-2 and TRBJ2-7 for the parts outside the CDR3, the full variable domain is GAGVSQSPSNKVTEKGKDVELRCDPISGHTALYWYRQSLGQGLEFLIYFQGNSAPDKSGLPSDRFSAERTGGSVSTLTIQRTQQEDSAVYLCASSLAWFGQGSYEQYFGPGTRLTVT.